The clone carrying this T cell receptor beta chain was seen repeatedly, ten times or more. No antigen is known for it. The sample comes from a study of CD8 T cells in ankylosing spondylitis. Study-level findings and limits: Disease-linked clones reportedly concentrated significantly in matched ankylosing spondylitis synovial fluid. Reports of some motif variants in reactive arthritis synovial fluid and blood predate this one.

Molecular-barcoded quantitative 5'-RACE produced these TCR beta libraries. TCRdb processed the 5' RACE reads anew with MiXCR; each CDR3 protein has one entry. The repertoire holds under 250,000 distinct CDR3 sequences, around 10% seen once, with roughly 6.8% in the top ten. The TCR sequence derives from a male donor with ankylosing spondylitis or in good health (not recorded which). Material: blood, either unsorted or a sorted T cell fraction (not recorded which).

The chain's CDR3 is CASSEGTEYNSPLHF. CDR3 nucleotide sequence: TGTGCCAGCAGCGAGGGGACGGAATATAATTCACCCCTCCACTTT. The chain is built from TRBV9 and TRBJ1-6; D is perhaps TRBD1 (5 bases). Germline V lookup: CDR1 SGDLS, CDR2 YYNGEE. CDR3 length: 15 residues. Trimming removed 3 bases from V and 4 bases from J, with 11 bases in between.